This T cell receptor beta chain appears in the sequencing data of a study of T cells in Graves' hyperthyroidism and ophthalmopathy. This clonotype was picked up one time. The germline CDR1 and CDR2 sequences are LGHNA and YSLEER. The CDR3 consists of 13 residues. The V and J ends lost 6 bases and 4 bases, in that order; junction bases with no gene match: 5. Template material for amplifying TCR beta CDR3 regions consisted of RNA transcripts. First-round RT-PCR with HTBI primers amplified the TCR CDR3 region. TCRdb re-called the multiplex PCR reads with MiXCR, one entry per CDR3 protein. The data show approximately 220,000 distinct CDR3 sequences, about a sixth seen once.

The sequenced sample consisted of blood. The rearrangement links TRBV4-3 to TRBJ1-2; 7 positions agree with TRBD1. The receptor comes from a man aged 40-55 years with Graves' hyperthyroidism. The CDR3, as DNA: TGCGCCAGCAGTTACAGGGGTGCCTATGGCTACACCTTC. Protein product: CASSYRGAYGYTF.